A selection of T cell receptor beta chains follows, all from one sample in a study of blood T cell repertoires in COVID-19. Method: immunoSEQ multiplex PCR; TCRdb's copy keeps in-frame clones and lacks some. The data show around 260,000 clones, with 84% seen just once and around 4.2% held by the top ten. Source material: peripheral blood. All receptors derive from a man aged 55 to 70 with acute or convalescent COVID-19. CDR3s include the opening cysteine and the closing phenylalanine or tryptophan. A D gene is named only where the DNA matches it firmly. Part of the rows lack a size; the others show once, few, many or a class for expanded clones.

clone size | J gene | V gene | D gene | CDR3 DNA | CDR3 protein
. | TRBJ2-5 | TRBV9 | TRBD1 | TGTGCCAGCAGCGTAGACACAGGGGGGTTACAAGAGACCCAGTACTTC | CASSVDTGGLQETQYF
. | TRBJ2-5 | TRBV6-1 | . | TGTGCCAGCAGTGAAGGTAGTGTGCAAGAGACCCAGTACTTC | CASSEGSVQETQYF
once | TRBJ1-4 | TRBV28 | TRBD1 | TGTGCCAGCAGCCCGGGACAGGCCGCACATGAAAAACTGTTTTTT | CASSPGQAAHEKLFF
. | TRBJ2-7 | TRBV7-9 | . | TGTGCCAGCAGCTTACAGGGCGGCCAATACGAGCAGTACTTC | CASSLQGGQYEQYF
. | TRBJ1-5 | TRBV5-1 | TRBD1 | TGCGCCAGCAGCTTGTCAGGGGGCGAGCAGCCCCAGCATTTT | CASSLSGGEQPQHF
. | TRBJ1-2 | TRBV18 | . | TGTGCCAGCTCGTCAGGACAGTACTATGGCTACACCTTC | CASSSGQYYGYTF
. | TRBJ1-4 | TRBV5-1 | TRBD1 | TGCGCCAGCAGCACGGGACAGGGGTTTGAAAAACTGTTTTTT | CASSTGQGFEKLFF
. | TRBJ2-5 | TRBV4-2 | TRBD2 | TGTGCCAGCAGCCAGTTGCTAGCGGGGGCGGCCGTGGGAGAGACCCAGTACTTC | CASSQLLAGAAVGETQYF
. | TRBJ1-5 | TRBV28 | . | TGTGCCAGCAGTTTGGTTAGACAAGGGACACGGAATCAGCCCCAGCATTTT | CASSLVRQGTRNQPQHF
. | TRBJ2-5 | TRBV19 | . | TGTGCCAGTAGTATCGGGGGACAAGAGACCCAGTACTTC | CASSIGGQETQYF
few | TRBJ1-5 | TRBV7-2 | . | TGTGCCAGCAGCTTGGACGAGATCGGGACCCAGCATTTT | CASSLDEIGTQHF
few | TRBJ1-2 | TRBV4-2 | TRBD1 | TGTGCCAGCAGCCTACAGGGGTATGGCTACACCTTC | CASSLQGYGYTF
once | TRBJ2-3 | TRBV13 | TRBD2 | TGTGCCAGCAGCTTAGCACTAGCGGGAGGAGATACGCAGTATTTT | CASSLALAGGDTQYF
. | TRBJ1-6 | TRBV5-1 | . | TGCGCCAGCAGCTTGAGTGAGTCAAATTCACCCCTCCACTTT | CASSLSESNSPLHF
. | TRBJ1-2 | TRBV28 | TRBD1 | TGTGCCCTGGCCTCAGGGGGACACTATGGCTACACCTTC | CALASGGHYGYTF
. | TRBJ1-2 | TRBV6-1 | . | TGTGCCAGCAGTGAAGCATTCAGGGGAGATGGCTACACCTTC | CASSEAFRGDGYTF
. | TRBJ2-3 | TRBV18 | TRBD2 | TGTGCCAGCTCACGAGCGGGAGGGAACACAGATACGCAGTATTTT | CASSRAGGNTDTQYF
. | TRBJ2-1 | TRBV10-1 | TRBD2 | TGCGCCAGCAATCTGGGACTAGCATCTTACAATGAGCAGTTCTTC | CASNLGLASYNEQFF
. | TRBJ2-3 | TRBV10-3 | TRBD2 | TGTGCCATCAGTGTCGGGACTAGCGGGAGCGCAGATACGCAGTATTTT | CAISVGTSGSADTQYF
. | TRBJ1-2 | TRBV18 | . | TGTGCCAGCTCGGGAACAGGGTACGATGGCTACACCTTC | CASSGTGYDGYTF
once | TRBJ2-5 | TRBV7-2 | TRBD2 | TGTGCCAGCAGTCCCCGACTAGCACAAGAGACCCAGTACTTC | CASSPRLAQETQYF
. | TRBJ2-1 | TRBV4-1 | TRBD2 | TGCGCCAGCAGCGAACAGACTAGCGGGAGTCTAATATACAATGAGCAGTTCTTC | CASSEQTSGSLIYNEQFF
. | TRBJ1-1 | TRBV29-1 | TRBD1 | TGCAGCGCCATACCCTCACAGGGGGCGAGAAGATCAGAAGCTTTCTTT | CSAIPSQGARRSEAFF
. | TRBJ1-2 | TRBV7-2 | TRBD1 | TGTGCCAGCAGCTTAGCAAAGGACAGGGAACCATACTATGGCTACACCTTC | CASSLAKDREPYYGYTF
. | TRBJ2-1 | TRBV9 | . | TGTGCCAGCAGCCCTGGGGGCCCCAATGAGCAGTTCTTC | CASSPGGPNEQFF
. | TRBJ2-7 | TRBV6-2/TRBV6-3 | . | TGTGCCAGCAGTTACTCAAGGGGTATGGCGTACGAGCAGTACTTC | CASSYSRGMAYEQYF
. | TRBJ1-5 | TRBV2 | . | TGTGCCAGCAGGATGGAGAGCAATCAGCCCCAGCATTTT | CASRMESNQPQHF
. | TRBJ2-1 | TRBV7-7 | TRBD1 | TGTGCTAGCAGCGAGGACAGGGTGGGTTACAATGAGCAGTTCTTC | CASSEDRVGYNEQFF
. | TRBJ2-7 | TRBV18 | TRBD1 | TGTGCCAGCTCACCCAACGCAGGGGGCTTGGCCTACGAGCAGTACTTC | CASSPNAGGLAYEQYF
few | TRBJ1-6 | TRBV7-2 | TRBD1 | TGTGCCAGCAGCTTAATGACAGGGGGTAATTCACCCCTCCACTTT | CASSLMTGGNSPLHF
. | TRBJ2-7 | TRBV5-1 | TRBD2 | TGCGCCAGCAGCTTGCAAGAGCGGGAGTACGAGCAGTACTTC | CASSLQEREYEQYF
few | TRBJ2-2 | TRBV7-3 | . | TGTGCCAGCAGCTTGTCCGGCACCGGGGAGCTGTTTTTT | CASSLSGTGELFF
few | TRBJ1-6 | TRBV7-9 | . | TGTGCCAGCAGCCTCAGGGGACTAGATTCACCCCTCCACTTT | CASSLRGLDSPLHF
once | TRBJ1-5 | TRBV27 | . | TGTGCCAGCAGTTTAGGGTGGGGGGATCAGCCCCAGCATTTT | CASSLGWGDQPQHF
few | TRBJ1-3 | TRBV4-3 | . | TGCGCCAGCAGCCAAGATCGGGCCGACAGGCTCGGAAACACCATATATTTT | CASSQDRADRLGNTIYF
. | TRBJ1-5 | TRBV5-1 | . | TGCGCCAGCAGCTGGAAGGGAGACCAGCCCCAGCATTTT | CASSWKGDQPQHF
. | TRBJ1-1 | TRBV18 | . | TGTGCCAGCTCACCCTACAGGGAGAGCACTGAAGCTTTCTTT | CASSPYRESTEAFF
once | TRBJ1-1 | TRBV7-3 | TRBD1 | TGTGCCAGCAGCTTGGGACAGGGGAACACTGAAGCTTTCTTT | CASSLGQGNTEAFF
. | TRBJ2-5 | TRBV6-5 | TRBD2 | TGTGCCAGCAGTTACGGCAGCGGGGGCCTTAAAGAGACCCAGTACTTC | CASSYGSGGLKETQYF
. | TRBJ1-1 | TRBV5-1 | TRBD1 | TGCGCCAGCAGCTCAGGGGGCCTGTACACTGAAGCTTTCTTT | CASSSGGLYTEAFF